The rows below give T cell receptor beta chains drawn from one sample of a study of blood T cell repertoires in COVID-19. Repertoires were generated with immunoSEQ multiplex PCR, while TCRdb's copy carries only in-frame clones and drops some. The sample lists about 220,000 clones, roughly 89% seen once, with about 15% in the top ten. Sequences were obtained from PBMCs or T cells enriched from blood (not recorded which). The receptors were gathered from a man aged 25 to 40 who had been exposed to COVID-19. Both conserved end residues are part of each CDR3. A D gene is named only where the DNA matches it firmly. Not every row has a clone size; where given, it reads once, few, many or a size class.

size: -; D: TRBD2; J: TRBJ2-3; V: TRBV6-6; DNA: TGTGCCAGCAGTCGAACCCCTAGCGGGGGGCCCCTAGTGGGCACAGATACGCAGTATTTT; CDR3: CASSRTPSGGPLVGTDTQYF
size: -; D: -; J: TRBJ1-3; V: TRBV11-2; DNA: TGTGCCAGCAGCTTCATCCCCCCGACACCTTACTCTGGAAACACCATATATTTT; CDR3: CASSFIPPTPYSGNTIYF
size: -; D: -; J: TRBJ1-1; V: TRBV6-5; DNA: TGTGCCAGCAGTTACGGGGGGGGAGAAGCTTTCTTT; CDR3: CASSYGGGEAFF
size: -; D: TRBD2; J: TRBJ2-1; V: TRBV11-2; DNA: TGTGCCAGCAGCTCGTTAGCGGGGGCCCTTTACAATGAGCAGTTCTTC; CDR3: CASSSLAGALYNEQFF
size: -; D: TRBD2; J: TRBJ2-7; V: TRBV30; DNA: TGTGCCTGGAATAGCGGGGCCTCCTACGAGCAGTACTTC; CDR3: CAWNSGASYEQYF
size: -; D: -; J: TRBJ2-5; V: TRBV5-3; DNA: TGTGCCAGAGAACAGGGACACCAAGAGACCCAGTACTTC; CDR3: CAREQGHQETQYF
size: -; D: -; J: TRBJ2-1; V: TRBV7-9; DNA: TGTGCCAGCAGCGGGGGCAGATCCTACAATGAGCAGTTCTTC; CDR3: CASSGGRSYNEQFF
size: -; D: TRBD1; J: TRBJ1-5; V: TRBV4-1; DNA: TGCGCCAGCAGCCAAGGAATACAGGGGGGCCAGCCCCAGCATTTT; CDR3: CASSQGIQGGQPQHF
size: -; D: TRBD1; J: TRBJ2-7; V: TRBV27; DNA: TGTGCCAGCAGTTTATCGATGGCAGGGGGCGAGCAGTACTTC; CDR3: CASSLSMAGGEQYF
size: once; D: -; J: TRBJ2-7; V: TRBV27; DNA: TGTGCCAGCAGTTTATCGCTTGGGGGGGGCTACTACGAGCAGTACTTC; CDR3: CASSLSLGGGYYEQYF
size: -; D: -; J: TRBJ1-1; V: TRBV29-1; DNA: TGCAGCGGTACAGGGTACCTAGCCACTGAAGCTTTCTTT; CDR3: CSGTGYLATEAFF
size: -; D: -; J: TRBJ1-5; V: TRBV10-1; DNA: TGCGCCAGCAGGGCCGCGGGAGGAGCCCAGCATTTT; CDR3: CASRAAGGAQHF
size: -; D: -; J: TRBJ1-2; V: TRBV14; DNA: TGTGCCAGCAGCCAAGAAGGGGGGGGCTATGGCTACACCTTC; CDR3: CASSQEGGGYGYTF
size: -; D: -; J: TRBJ1-3; V: TRBV19; DNA: TGTGCCAGTAGTATTAGCTTGAATCCTGGAAACACCATATATTTT; CDR3: CASSISLNPGNTIYF
size: -; D: -; J: TRBJ2-3; V: TRBV15; DNA: TGTGCCACCAGCGGCCGAGGGTTGGTGGATACGCAGTATTTT; CDR3: CATSGRGLVDTQYF
size: -; D: -; J: TRBJ1-4; V: TRBV11-1; DNA: TGTGCCAGCAGCGCAGGACAGCGCGTAGGAGAAAAACTGTTTTTT; CDR3: CASSAGQRVGEKLFF
size: -; D: -; J: TRBJ2-5; V: TRBV5-1; DNA: TGCGCCAGCGGGGCGAATAGTGAGACCCAGTACTTC; CDR3: CASGANSETQYF
size: -; D: -; J: TRBJ2-7; V: TRBV6-5; DNA: TGTGCCAGCCTCAGGGTACACGAGCAGTACTTC; CDR3: CASLRVHEQYF
size: -; D: -; J: TRBJ1-4; V: TRBV7-2; DNA: TGTGCCAGCAGCTTACGAAGGACTAGCGGAAAACTGTTTTTT; CDR3: CASSLRRTSGKLFF
size: once; D: -; J: TRBJ2-1; V: TRBV5-1; DNA: TGCGCCAGCAGCTTGGTATCCGGGATCAATGAGCAGTTCTTC; CDR3: CASSLVSGINEQFF
size: -; D: -; J: TRBJ1-6; V: TRBV7-9; DNA: TGTGCCAGCAGCCGGTGGGGCACCGTCCCCCCCAATTCACCCCTCCACTTT; CDR3: CASSRWGTVPPNSPLHF
size: once; D: TRBD1; J: TRBJ2-7; V: TRBV28; DNA: TGTGCCAGCAGTCTGACAGGGGCCATGGAACCCTACGAGCAGTACTTC; CDR3: CASSLTGAMEPYEQYF
size: -; D: -; J: TRBJ2-3; V: TRBV27; DNA: TGTGCCAGCAGTTTATTCACCCACATGGATACGCAGTATTTT; CDR3: CASSLFTHMDTQYF
size: few; D: TRBD1; J: TRBJ1-1; V: TRBV6-4; DNA: TGTGCCAGCAGTGACGGGACAGGGGGCACTGAAGCTTTCTTT; CDR3: CASSDGTGGTEAFF
size: -; D: -; J: TRBJ2-3; V: TRBV3-1/TRBV3-2; DNA: TGTGCCAGCAGCCAAGGCCGGGGTATTGATACGCAGTATTTT; CDR3: CASSQGRGIDTQYF
size: -; D: TRBD2; J: TRBJ2-3; V: TRBV3-1/TRBV3-2; DNA: TGTGCCAGCAGCCAATTAGCGGGGGTGACAGATACGCAGTATTTT; CDR3: CASSQLAGVTDTQYF
size: -; D: -; J: TRBJ1-1; V: TRBV20-1; DNA: TGCAGTGCTTTACATAATGAAGCTTTCTTT; CDR3: CSALHNEAFF
size: -; D: TRBD2; J: TRBJ2-5; V: TRBV9; DNA: TGTGCCCGCAGCGGTGGGAGGGCCGGGGAGACCCAGTACTTC; CDR3: CARSGGRAGETQYF
size: -; D: TRBD2; J: TRBJ2-5; V: TRBV6-2/TRBV6-3; DNA: TGTGCCAGCAGTTACTCAATCCGGGGGGGCCGGGAGACCCAGTACTTC; CDR3: CASSYSIRGGRETQYF
size: -; D: TRBD1; J: TRBJ2-2; V: TRBV9; DNA: TGTGCCAGCAGCGTACTCGGGACAGAGAACACCGGGGAGCTGTTTTTT; CDR3: CASSVLGTENTGELFF
size: -; D: -; J: TRBJ1-6; V: TRBV7-2; DNA: TGTGCCAGCAGCTTAACGTCGCAGGGTTCACCCCTCCACTTT; CDR3: CASSLTSQGSPLHF
size: few; D: -; J: TRBJ1-5; V: TRBV5-1; DNA: TGCGCCAGCAGTAAACTGAGGGCCCAGCCCCAGCATTTT; CDR3: CASSKLRAQPQHF
size: -; D: TRBD2; J: TRBJ2-5; V: TRBV6-5; DNA: TGTGCCAGCAGTTACAATGGGCTAGCGGGGAAAGAGACCCAGTACTTC; CDR3: CASSYNGLAGKETQYF
size: once; D: -; J: TRBJ2-5; V: TRBV9; DNA: TGTGCCAGCAGCACCCAAATCCAGGCCGGGACCCAGTACTTC; CDR3: CASSTQIQAGTQYF
size: -; D: -; J: TRBJ2-3; V: TRBV19; DNA: TGTGCCAGTAGTATAGATCTGGCAGGGAAACCAAGTCGCACAGATACGCAGTATTTT; CDR3: CASSIDLAGKPSRTDTQYF
size: -; D: -; J: TRBJ2-7; V: TRBV7-3; DNA: TGTGCCAGCAGGAACACGGGGGATCAATCCTACGAGCAGTACTTC; CDR3: CASRNTGDQSYEQYF
size: -; D: -; J: TRBJ2-7; V: TRBV12-3/TRBV12-4; DNA: TGTGCCAGCAGTTTAACGGTCTACGAGCAGTACTTC; CDR3: CASSLTVYEQYF
size: -; D: -; J: TRBJ2-7; V: TRBV7-2; DNA: TGTGCCAGCAGCTTGGGCGGGGCTTTATACGAGCAGTACTTC; CDR3: CASSLGGALYEQYF